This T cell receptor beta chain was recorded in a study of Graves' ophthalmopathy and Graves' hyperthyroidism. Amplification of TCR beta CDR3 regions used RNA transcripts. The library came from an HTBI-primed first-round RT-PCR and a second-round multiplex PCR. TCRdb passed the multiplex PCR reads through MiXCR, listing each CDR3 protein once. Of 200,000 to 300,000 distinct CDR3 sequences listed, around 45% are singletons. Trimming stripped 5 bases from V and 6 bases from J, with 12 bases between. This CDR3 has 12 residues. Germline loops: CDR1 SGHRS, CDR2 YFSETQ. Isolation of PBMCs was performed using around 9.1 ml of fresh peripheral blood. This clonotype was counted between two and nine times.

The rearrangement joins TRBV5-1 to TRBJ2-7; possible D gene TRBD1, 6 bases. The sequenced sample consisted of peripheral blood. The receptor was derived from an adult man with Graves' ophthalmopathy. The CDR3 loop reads CASRKPGAEQYF. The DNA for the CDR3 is TGCGCCAGCAGAAAACCAGGGGCCGAGCAGTACTTC.